The source of this TCR beta chain is a study of sequential checkpoint blockade in melanoma. Study summary: Patients were randomized 1:1 to nivolumab-then-ipilimumab or ipilimumab-then-nivolumab first-line.

V dropped 6 bases and J dropped 3; count of bases not matched to a gene: 4. The CDR3 runs to 15 residues. Germline assignment: CDR1 SGHAT and CDR2 FQNNGV. This clone was counted a few times. Sequenced by immunoSEQ multiplex PCR; TCRdb stores in-frame clones only, minus some. This table has around 26,000 clones, roughly 81% appearing once. Treatment here: randomized to nivolumab then ipilimumab (arm A) or the reverse (arm B). From thawed PBMCs, live CD3+CD8+ cells negative for CD19 and CD56 were sorted. The sequencing used CD8+ T cells sorted from blood (inferred from file names), collected from a patient given nivolumab and ipilimumab in sequence. This sequence was found in a human donor with melanoma. The V call is TRBV11-2, the J call TRBJ2-7; TRBD2 agrees at 14 bases. The CDR3 sequence is CASSFGTSGGYEQYF. In nucleotides, the CDR3 is TGTGCCAGCAGTTTCGGGACTAGCGGGGGCTACGAGCAGTACTTC.